Listed below are T cell receptor beta chains from one sample, sequenced in a study of T cells during gluten challenge in celiac disease. One entry per CDR3 protein, called by TCRdb with MiXCR from the single-cell sequencing reads. The sample records approximately 400 distinct CDR3 sequences, approximately 30% being singletons. Sequencing was performed on gluten-specific CD4+ T cells sorted from the duodenum using tetramers, taken at baseline or on day 14 of gluten challenge (not recorded which). These receptors all stem from a female donor with celiac disease. The CDR3 runs from the conserved cysteine through the conserved F or W. D genes are given only for firm matches. Size is omitted from some rows. Given values are once, few, many or a class for expanded clones.

>hyperexpanded|TRBJ1-6|-|TRBV6-2/TRBV6-3
CASSYNRESPLHF
TGTGCCAGCAGTTACAACAGAGAATCACCCCTCCACTTT
>-|TRBJ2-5|-|TRBV29-1
CSVAHALAETQYF
TGCAGCGTTGCCCACGCACTAGCTGAGACCCAGTACTTC
>few|TRBJ1-2|-|TRBV5-6
CASSLKTSYGYTF
TGTGCCAGCAGCTTGAAAACCTCCTATGGCTACACCTTC
>-|TRBJ2-3|-|TRBV7-2
CASSTRVLDGGTQYF
TGTGCCAGCAGCACCAGAGTTCTAGATGGGGGTACGCAGTATTTT
>-|TRBJ1-2|-|TRBV19
CASTLRGGSDYGYTF
TGTGCCAGTACTCTACGCGGGGGGTCGGACTATGGCTACACCTTC
>few|TRBJ1-1|TRBD1|TRBV7-3
CASSVAQGFEAFF
TGTGCCAGCAGCGTCGCACAGGGGTTTGAAGCTTTCTTT
>-|TRBJ2-7|TRBD1|TRBV19
CASSVRTGGAVQYF
TGTGCCAGTAGTGTCCGGACAGGGGGCGCGGTGCAGTACTTC
>-|TRBJ2-3|-|TRBV19
CASTWVGVGTDTQYF
TGTGCCAGTACCTGGGTGGGGGTAGGCACAGATACGCAGTATTTT
>few|TRBJ2-1|-|TRBV29-1
CSVWAGTYNEQFF
TGCAGCGTTTGGGCGGGGACCTACAATGAGCAGTTCTTC
>few|TRBJ1-6|-|TRBV4-3
CASSQGPEGSPLHF
TGCGCCAGCAGCCAAGGGCCCGAGGGTTCACCCCTCCACTTT
>hyperexpanded|TRBJ2-1|TRBD2|TRBV4-2
CASSQAGLGGNYNEQFF
TGTGCCAGCAGCCAAGCTGGCTTGGGGGGGAATTACAATGAGCAGTTCTTC
>-|TRBJ1-3|-|TRBV4-2
CASSPTGHGMSSGNTIYF
TGTGCCAGCAGCCCGACGGGACATGGAATGAGCTCTGGAAACACCATATATTTT
>-|TRBJ2-2|TRBD1|TRBV7-2
CASSLNGQGAGELFF
TGTGCCAGCAGCTTGAATGGACAGGGGGCCGGGGAGCTGTTTTTT
>-|TRBJ2-3|-|TRBV7-2
CASFRHTDTQYF
TGTGCAAGCTTTCGTCACACAGATACGCAGTATTTT
>few|TRBJ2-7|TRBD1|TRBV5-1
CASSVGQVPHEQYF
TGCGCCAGCAGCGTGGGACAGGTCCCTCACGAGCAGTACTTC
>few|TRBJ2-3|-|TRBV5-1
CASSLGGGGAGDTQYF
TGCGCCAGCAGCTTGGGGGGGGGGGGGGCAGGAGATACGCAGTATTTT
>once|TRBJ2-2|-|TRBV5-1
CASSLVAVMWDTGELFF
TGCGCCAGCAGCTTGGTGGCAGTCATGTGGGACACCGGGGAGCTGTTTTTT
>-|TRBJ2-3|-|TRBV7-2
CASSVRVADTQYF
TGTGCCAGCAGCGTCCGGGTGGCAGATACGCAGTATTTT
>few|TRBJ1-5|-|TRBV24-1
CADKLYVEGNQPQHF
TGTGCCGACAAACTGTATGTTGAGGGGAATCAGCCCCAGCATTTT
>-|TRBJ2-4|-|TRBV19
CASSILQKNIQYF
TGTGCCAGTAGTATTCTACAAAAAAACATTCAGTACTTC
>few|TRBJ1-1|-|TRBV29-1
CSVGHGERAFF
TGCAGCGTCGGACATGGGGAGAGAGCTTTCTTT
>medium-sized|TRBJ2-7|-|TRBV4-1
CASSQDAQPSLYEQYF
TGCGCCAGCAGCCAAGACGCACAGCCCAGTCTCTACGAGCAGTACTTC
>-|TRBJ2-7|-|TRBV28
CASSPIQGHEQYF
TGTGCCAGCAGTCCGATACAGGGCCACGAGCAGTACTTC
>-|TRBJ2-7|-|TRBV5-8
CASSLGMTSSWEQYF
TGTGCCAGCAGCTTGGGGATGACGAGCTCGTGGGAGCAGTACTTC
>medium-sized|TRBJ1-2|TRBD1|TRBV19
CASSNRQGQGYTF
TGTGCCAGTAGCAATCGACAGGGGCAAGGCTACACCTTC
>once|TRBJ1-5|-|TRBV4-1
CASSQSSSGRPQHF
TGCGCCAGCAGCCAAAGCTCGTCGGGTCGGCCCCAGCATTTT
>few|TRBJ2-5|TRBD2|TRBV7-2
CASSIRTRGAETQYF
TGTGCCAGCAGCATCCGGACTAGGGGCGCGGAGACCCAGTACTTC
>once|TRBJ2-3|TRBD2|TRBV29-1
CSVAILAGGPADADTQYF
TGCAGCGTCGCTATTCTAGCGGGAGGGCCGGCGGACGCAGATACGCAGTATTTT
>few|TRBJ2-5|-|TRBV4-1
CASSQGTWGREETQYF
TGCGCCAGCAGCCAAGGAACCTGGGGGCGTGAAGAGACCCAGTACTTC
>large|TRBJ2-3|-|TRBV5-1
CASHPGGGAGDTQYF
TGCGCCAGCCACCCCGGCGGTGGGGCCGGGGATACGCAGTATTTT
>-|TRBJ1-5|-|TRBV5-5
CASSFAAYQPQHF
TGTGCCAGCAGCTTCGCAGCCTATCAGCCCCAGCATTTT
>-|TRBJ2-3|-|TRBV5-1
CASSTGPLDPSTDTQYF
TGCGCCAGCAGCACCGGGCCCCTGGACCCCTCCACAGATACGCAGTATTTT
>once|TRBJ2-7|-|TRBV11-2
CASSLDFSGGEQYF
TGTGCCAGCAGCTTAGATTTCTCCGGAGGCGAGCAGTACTTC